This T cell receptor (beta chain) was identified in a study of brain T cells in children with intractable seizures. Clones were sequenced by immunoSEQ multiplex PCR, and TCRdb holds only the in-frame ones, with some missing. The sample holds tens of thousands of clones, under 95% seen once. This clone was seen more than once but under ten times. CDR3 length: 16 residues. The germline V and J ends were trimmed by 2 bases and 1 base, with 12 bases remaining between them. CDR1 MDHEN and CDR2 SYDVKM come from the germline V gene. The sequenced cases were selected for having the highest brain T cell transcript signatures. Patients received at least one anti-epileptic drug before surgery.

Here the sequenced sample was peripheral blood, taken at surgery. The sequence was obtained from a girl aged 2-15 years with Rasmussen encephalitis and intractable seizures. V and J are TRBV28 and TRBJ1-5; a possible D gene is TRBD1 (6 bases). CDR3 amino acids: CASSLLQGLSNQPQHF. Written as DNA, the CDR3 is TGTGCCAGCAGTTTACTACAGGGCCTAAGCAATCAGCCCCAGCATTTT.